This entry lists 6 T cell receptor beta chains sequenced from one sample in a study of PD-1 blockade in classical Hodgkin lymphoma (dated by TCRdb to about 2020). In the paper's terms, the time point label means: cycle 2 day 1 (C2D1) of nivolumab. Relapse after autologous stem cell transplantation had occurred in all trial patients, and cohorts A, B and C were distinguished by prior brentuximab vedotin exposure. Libraries were constructed by the immunoSEQ multiplex PCR assay. TCRdb's version of the immuneACCESS table is confined to in-frame rearrangements and falls short of the full clone set. An unresolved V gene accounts for under half of the shortfall where checked; the remainder is of unknown origin. Here the sample has some 58,000 clones; about 88% occur a single time. Of the sample, about 5.6% is held by the ten largest clones. The material sequenced was peripheral blood mononuclear cells (PBMCs), taken before the second cycle of nivolumab. These receptors were obtained from a human donor with classical Hodgkin lymphoma.

V and J are TRBV7-9 and TRBJ1-6; D perhaps matches TRBD1 (5 bases). The germline CDR1 and CDR2 sequences are SEHNR and FQNEAQ (reference sequence). The CDR3 runs to 14 residues. The V end lost 5 bases, the J end lost 5 bases, and 10 bases lay between the germline ends. CDR3 sequence reads: CASSTGTDNSPLHF. The CDR3 DNA sequence: TGTGCCAGCAGCACCGGGACGGATAATTCACCCCTCCACTTT.

The chain links TRBV4-1 to TRBJ2-1, with D tentatively TRBD2 (5 bases). Looked up from germline, CDR1 is MGHRA and CDR2 is YSYEKL. The CDR3 is 13 residues long. V was trimmed by 3 bases and J by 14 bases, leaving 17 bases between them. CDR3 bases: TGCGCCAGCAGCCACCCAGCGGCGGTCATTGAGTTCTTC. It encodes CASSHPAAVIEFF.

The chain links TRBV6-5 to TRBJ1-1; no definite D call. The CDR3 spans 15 residues. Germline CDR1 MNHEY, CDR2 SVGAGI. V was pared by 8 bases and J by 9 bases, with 25 bases between. In DNA form, the CDR3 reads TGTGCCAGCCATACGAACACGCTCGGGCCGGTACAAGCTTTCTTT. Translated: CASHTNTLGPVQAFF.

This clone was counted once. The V gene is TRBV11-2, the J gene TRBJ1-2; D may be TRBD1 (6 bases). Germline V gives CDR1 SGHAT, CDR2 FQNNGV. The V end lost 0 bases, the J end lost 4 bases, and 15 bases lay between the germline ends. The CDR3 length is 16 residues. CDR3 in DNA: TGTGCCAGCAGCTTAGATGGGGGGGCTGCTCTCTATGGCTACACCTTC. Translated, it gives CASSLDGGAALYGYTF.

This clone has only one observation. The V call is TRBV5-4, the J call TRBJ2-2; 12 nucleotides align to TRBD2. The germline V gene encodes CDR1 SGHNT and CDR2 YYREEE (reference sequence). With 0 bases clipped from V and 7 bases from J, the junction kept 4 bases outside the gene matches. The CDR3 extends over 16 amino acids. DNA of the CDR3: TGTGCCAGCAGCTTGGGACTAGCGGGGGAGGTCGGGGAGCTGTTTTTT. This translates into CASSLGLAGEVGELFF.

The chain is built from TRBV27 and TRBJ2-1, with D possibly being TRBD2 (7 bases). Germline V CDR1 and CDR2: MNHEY, SMNVEV (reference sequence). The CDR3 contains 15 residues. The ends were cut back, 3 bases at V and 8 bases at J, with 17 bases in the middle. The CDR3 is CASSFEGGAWDEQFF. In DNA form, the CDR3 reads TGTGCCAGCAGTTTTGAAGGGGGGGCCTGGGATGAGCAGTTCTTC.